The clone carrying this TCR beta chain was found a few times. Via MiXCR, TCRdb re-called the 5' RACE reads, giving one row per CDR3 protein. Among approximately 230,000 distinct CDR3 sequences listed, approximately 5.9% were seen once. This record belongs to a study of identical twins. This sample was also put to use in a study of T cells expressing NK-cell markers. This second report adds: Investigators obtained TCR beta repertoires from sorted CD3+CD56+NKG2C+, CD3+CD56+NKG2C- and CD3+CD56-NKG2C+ T cells.

The TCR comes from a woman aged 18-29 years in good health. The sample comprised CD8+ T cells sorted from blood.

CDR3 DNA sequence: TGTGCCTGGAGTGGGGCTAGGGTAGGGACCGGGGAGCTGTTTTTT. This translates into CAWSGARVGTGELFF. The gene calls are TRBV30 and TRBJ2-2, with D uncertain. The CDR3 loop spans 15 amino acids. Germline V CDR1 and CDR2: GTSNPN, SVGIG (reference sequence). V shed 1 base and J shed 5 bases, with 14 bases lying between them.